This T cell receptor (beta chain) was captured in a study of response to subunit inactivated influenza vaccine. This clonotype has at least ten counts. Its antigen is as yet unknown. CDR1 LGHNA and CDR2 YNFKEQ come from the germline V gene. The CDR3 covers 12 residues. Trimming cost V 3 bases and J 4 bases, with 5 bases left between them. Study observations and caveats: Each seasonal influenza vaccination, the authors suggested, recruits few new T cells.

TCRdb re-called the RT-PCR reads through MiXCR, storing one row per CDR3 protein. The sample lists about 700,000 distinct CDR3 sequences, more than 11% occurring once. The clonotype originates from a man aged 50-60 years who received an inactivated influenza vaccine. V usage is TRBV4-2 and J usage is TRBJ2-3; D is perhaps TRBD1 or TRBD2 (5 bases each). The sequences come from PBMCs from blood, collected less than 15 days before vaccination. Here the CDR3 reads CASSQGADTQYF. The CDR3 nucleotides read TGTGCCAGCAGCCAGGGGGCAGATACGCAGTATTTT.